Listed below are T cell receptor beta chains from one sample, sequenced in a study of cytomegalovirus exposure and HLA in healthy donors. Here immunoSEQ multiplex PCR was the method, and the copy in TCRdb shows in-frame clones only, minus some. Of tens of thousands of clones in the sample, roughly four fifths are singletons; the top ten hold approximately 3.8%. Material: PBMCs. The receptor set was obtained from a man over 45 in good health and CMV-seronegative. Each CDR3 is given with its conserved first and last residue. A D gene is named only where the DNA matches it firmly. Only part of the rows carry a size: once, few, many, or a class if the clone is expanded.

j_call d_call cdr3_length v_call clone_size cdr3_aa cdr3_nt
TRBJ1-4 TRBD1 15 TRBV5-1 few CASSRFGDRGEKLFF TGCGCCAGCAGCCGCTTCGGGGACAGAGGGGAAAAACTGTTTTTT
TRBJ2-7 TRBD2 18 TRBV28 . CASSSPGLAGSFSYEQYF TGTGCCAGCAGTTCTCCGGGACTAGCGGGATCATTCTCCTACGAGCAGTACTTC
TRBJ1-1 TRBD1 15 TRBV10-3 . CAISVDRATNTEAFF TGTGCCATCAGCGTAGACAGGGCTACAAACACTGAAGCTTTCTTT
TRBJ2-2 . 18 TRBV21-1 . CASSKESSGRAVPGELFF TGTGCCAGCAGCAAAGAGAGTAGCGGGAGGGCCGTGCCCGGGGAGCTGTTTTTT
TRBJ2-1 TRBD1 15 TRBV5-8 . CASRVGYRGPNEQFF TGTGCCAGCAGGGTGGGGTACAGGGGACCCAATGAGCAGTTCTTC
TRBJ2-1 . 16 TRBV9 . CASSVNPGLSPREQFF TGTGCCAGCAGCGTAAACCCCGGACTTTCCCCCAGGGAGCAGTTCTTC
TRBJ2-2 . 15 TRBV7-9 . CASSPGQSNTGELFF TGTGCCAGCAGTCCCGGACAGAGCAACACCGGGGAGCTGTTTTTT
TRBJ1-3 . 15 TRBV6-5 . CASSYGAGTGNTIYF TGTGCCAGCAGTTACGGGGCAGGGACTGGAAACACCATATATTTT
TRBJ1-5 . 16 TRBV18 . CASSPAGQYSNQPQHF TGTGCCAGCTCACCAGCAGGGCAGTATAGCAATCAGCCCCAGCATTTT
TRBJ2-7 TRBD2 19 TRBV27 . CASSDKGFSGRILGYEQYF TGTGCCAGCAGTGATAAGGGGTTTAGCGGGAGAATCCTTGGCTACGAGCAGTACTTC
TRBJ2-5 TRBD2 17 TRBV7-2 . CASSLSLGLAGGETQYF TGTGCCAGCAGCCTATCGCTGGGACTAGCGGGAGGTGAGACCCAGTACTTC
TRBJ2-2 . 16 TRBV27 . CASSLLARANTGELFF TGTGCCAGCAGTTTATTGGCCAGGGCGAACACCGGGGAGCTGTTTTTT
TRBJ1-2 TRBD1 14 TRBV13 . CASSPRGLNYGYTF TGTGCCAGCAGCCCAAGGGGGCTGAACTATGGCTACACCTTC
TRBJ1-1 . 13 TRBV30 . CAWSRLRGGEAFF TGTGCCTGGAGTCGCCTAAGGGGGGGTGAGGCTTTCTTT
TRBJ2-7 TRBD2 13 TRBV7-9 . CASREGLDYEQYF TGTGCCAGCAGGGAGGGACTAGACTACGAGCAGTACTTC
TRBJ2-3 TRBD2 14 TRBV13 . CASSYAGGTDTQYF TGTGCCAGCAGCTACGCGGGAGGGACAGATACGCAGTATTTT
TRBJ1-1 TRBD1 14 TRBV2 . CASTAGQTNTEAFF TGTGCCAGCACCGCGGGACAGACGAACACTGAAGCTTTCTTT
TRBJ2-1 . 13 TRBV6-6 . CASSYSGEKQQFF TGTGCCAGCAGTTACTCGGGCGAGAAACAGCAGTTCTTC
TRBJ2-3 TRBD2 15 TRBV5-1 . CASSFLAGSGDTQYF TGCGCCAGCAGCTTCCTAGCGGGGTCCGGGGATACGCAGTATTTT
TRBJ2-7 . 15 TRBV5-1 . CASSAGWGDDYEQYF TGCGCCAGCAGCGCCGGGTGGGGGGACGATTACGAGCAGTACTTC
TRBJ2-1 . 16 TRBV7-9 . CASSPQLALTYNEQFF TGTGCCAGCAGCCCGCAGTTAGCCCTTACCTACAATGAGCAGTTCTTC
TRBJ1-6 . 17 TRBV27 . CASSLEGESSYNSPLHF TGTGCCAGCAGCTTGGAGGGAGAGAGCTCCTATAATTCACCCCTCCACTTT
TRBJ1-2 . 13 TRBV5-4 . CASSLASGYGYTF TGTGCCAGCAGCTTGGCTTCGGGGTATGGCTACACCTTC
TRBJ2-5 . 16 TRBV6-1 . CASSESAARIQETQYF TGTGCCAGCAGTGAAAGCGCGGCCCGCATCCAAGAGACCCAGTACTTC
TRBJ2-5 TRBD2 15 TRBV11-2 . CASSLVAGDPETQYF TGTGCCAGCAGCTTGGTAGCGGGAGACCCAGAGACCCAGTACTTC
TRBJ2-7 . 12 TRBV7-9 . CSSSPERSEQYF TGTTCCAGCAGCCCCGAGCGAAGCGAGCAGTACTTC
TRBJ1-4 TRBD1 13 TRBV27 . CASSPGQNEKLFF TGTGCCAGCAGTCCGGGACAGAATGAAAAACTGTTTTTT
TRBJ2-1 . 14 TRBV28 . CATWRESSYNEQFF TGTGCCACGTGGAGGGAGAGCTCCTACAATGAGCAGTTCTTC